These T cell receptor beta chains were read from a single sample in a study of T cell repertoires in cytomegalovirus infection. TCRdb ran MiXCR on the reads and lists one entry per CDR3 protein. The sample includes 560,000 or so distinct CDR3 sequences, approximately 15% seen only once; the top ten take more than 20%. Sequencing was done on a sample of CD8+ T cells from PBMCs. These receptors came from a human donor in good health (CMV status not recorded). Some clones in this sample may be carry-over from other donors' samples. CDR3s include the opening cysteine and the closing phenylalanine or tryptophan. The D gene is left open where the match is weak. Clone size appears in some rows only: once, few, many, or a class for an expanded clone.

clone_size | j_call | v_call | d_call | cdr3_length | cdr3_aa | cdr3_nt
NA | TRBJ1-6 | TRBV20-1 | NA | 16 | CSARKGRASYNSPLHF | TGCAGTGCTAGGAAGGGAAGGGCCTCCTATAATTCACCCCTCCACTTT
NA | TRBJ2-7 | TRBV7-3 | TRBD2 | 14 | CASSLTGGEDEQYF | TGTGCCAGCAGCTTAACGGGGGGGGAGGACGAGCAGTACTTC
NA | TRBJ2-2 | TRBV30 | NA | 13 | CAPEGRDTGELFF | TGTGCCCCGGAGGGCCGGGACACCGGGGAGCTGTTTTTT
NA | TRBJ1-2 | TRBV15 | NA | 15 | CATSRAQSKDYGYTF | TGTGCCACCAGCAGAGCACAGTCAAAGGACTATGGCTACACCTTC
NA | TRBJ2-7 | TRBV27 | TRBD2 | 16 | CASSLWGGRAFYEQYF | TGTGCCAGCAGTTTATGGGGCGGGAGGGCCTTCTACGAGCAGTACTTC
NA | TRBJ2-7 | TRBV25-1 | NA | 15 | CASSSRRDTYYEQYF | TGTGCCAGCAGTTCTCGCCGGGACACTTATTACGAGCAGTACTTC
few | TRBJ2-1 | TRBV7-9 | NA | 12 | CASSQIGAEQFF | TGTGCCAGCAGCCAAATCGGTGCCGAGCAGTTCTTC
many | TRBJ2-3 | TRBV11-2 | NA | 19 | CASSSEPQKSTLPTDTQYF | TGTGCCAGCAGCTCTGAGCCACAAAAATCAACACTCCCCACAGATACGCAGTATTTT
few | TRBJ1-6 | TRBV4-2 | NA | 13 | CASSQDWRVALHF | TGTGCCAGCAGCCAAGATTGGCGCGTAGCCCTCCACTTT
many | TRBJ2-7 | TRBV12-3/TRBV12-4 | NA | 13 | CASSLADRQEQYF | TGTGCCAGCAGTTTAGCGGATAGACAGGAGCAGTACTTC
few | TRBJ2-1 | TRBV2 | NA | 11 | CASSGMSEQFF | TGTGCCAGCAGTGGGATGAGTGAGCAGTTCTTC
many | TRBJ1-1 | TRBV13 | NA | 15 | CASSIPDSEGTEAFF | TGTGCCAGCAGCATTCCAGACAGTGAGGGCACTGAAGCTTTCTTT
many | TRBJ1-1 | TRBV4-1 | NA | 15 | CASSQSPLANTEAFF | TGCGCCAGCAGCCAATCACCCCTGGCGAACACTGAAGCTTTCTTT
many | TRBJ2-7 | TRBV7-8 | NA | 15 | CASTQGGGISYEQYF | TGTGCCAGCACCCAGGGGGGGGGGATATCCTACGAGCAGTACTTC
many | TRBJ2-7 | TRBV7-9 | TRBD2 | 16 | CASSPQLARISYEQYF | TGTGCCAGCAGCCCCCAACTAGCGCGAATTTCCTACGAGCAGTACTTC
many | TRBJ2-3 | TRBV7-6 | TRBD1 | 17 | CASSLAWGQAATDTQYF | TGTGCCAGCAGCTTAGCTTGGGGACAGGCAGCCACAGATACGCAGTATTTT
NA | TRBJ2-7 | TRBV13 | NA | 16 | CASSSGRGGSSYEQYF | TGTGCCAGCAGCTCAGGTCGTGGGGGAAGCTCCTACGAGCAGTACTTC
NA | TRBJ2-5 | TRBV7-2 | NA | 15 | CASSLVAVNAETQYF | TGTGCCAGCAGCTTAGTTGCGGTTAACGCAGAGACCCAGTACTTC
many | TRBJ2-2 | TRBV20-1 | TRBD1 | 16 | CSARADRGLTAGELFF | TGCAGTGCTAGAGCCGACAGGGGTCTTACCGCCGGGGAGCTGTTTTTT
NA | TRBJ2-2 | TRBV27 | NA | 16 | CASKWDPGSRTGELFF | TGTGCCAGCAAATGGGACCCAGGGAGTAGGACCGGGGAGCTGTTTTTT
many | TRBJ2-1 | TRBV5-4 | NA | 17 | CASSFGGDSYSYNEQFF | TGTGCCAGCAGCTTCGGGGGGGACAGCTACTCCTACAATGAGCAGTTCTTC
many | TRBJ2-7 | TRBV7-3 | NA | 16 | CASSPGVQGDGYEQYF | TGTGCCAGCAGCCCAGGGGTACAGGGAGACGGCTACGAGCAGTACTTC
many | TRBJ1-2 | TRBV28 | NA | 14 | CASSSAEGGYGYTF | TGTGCCAGCAGCTCCGCCGAAGGCGGCTATGGCTACACCTTC
few | TRBJ2-7 | TRBV4-2 | TRBD2 | 15 | CASSPSGPAGYEQYF | TGTGCCAGCAGCCCTAGCGGGCCCGCGGGTTACGAGCAGTACTTC
many | TRBJ1-2 | TRBV27 | NA | 14 | CASTSLGQNYGYTF | TGTGCCAGCACCTCCTTAGGACAGAACTATGGCTACACCTTC
NA | TRBJ1-1 | TRBV30 | NA | 13 | CAWGRGARTEAFF | TGTGCCTGGGGTCGGGGGGCGCGAACTGAAGCTTTCTTT
many | TRBJ2-7 | TRBV12-3/TRBV12-4 | NA | 14 | CASRKRSPSYEQYF | TGTGCCAGCAGAAAGCGGTCACCCTCCTACGAGCAGTACTTC
NA | TRBJ1-6 | TRBV25-1 | NA | 13 | CASSEPVTVPLHF | TGTGCCAGCAGTGAGCCCGTGACGGTACCCCTCCACTTT
NA | TRBJ1-5 | TRBV14 | NA | 13 | CASSQESGQPQHF | TGTGCCAGCAGCCAAGAGTCAGGACAGCCCCAGCATTTT
many | TRBJ2-5 | TRBV15 | TRBD1 | 14 | CATSNRQGAETQYF | TGTGCCACCAGCAACAGACAGGGGGCTGAGACCCAGTACTTC
NA | TRBJ1-1 | TRBV15 | NA | 15 | CATSRDRGGAVEAFF | TGTGCCACCAGCAGAGATCGGGGTGGAGCGGTTGAAGCTTTCTTT
many | TRBJ1-2 | TRBV2 | TRBD1 | 16 | CASGVVGTGINYGYTF | TGTGCCAGCGGGGTAGTCGGGACAGGGATCAACTATGGCTACACCTTC
many | TRBJ2-2 | TRBV7-6 | TRBD2 | 17 | CASSSGTSGRTAGELFF | TGTGCCAGCAGCTCCGGGACTAGCGGGAGGACGGCCGGGGAGCTGTTTTTT
many | TRBJ1-5 | TRBV23-1 | NA | 14 | CASSHLFLGQPQHF | TGCGCCAGCAGTCACCTTTTTTTAGGGCAGCCCCAGCATTTT
many | TRBJ2-1 | TRBV27 | TRBD2 | 16 | CASSLSKAGAGYEQFF | TGTGCCAGCAGTTTATCGAAAGCGGGAGCGGGGTATGAGCAGTTCTTC
many | TRBJ1-1 | TRBV27 | NA | 14 | CASSLWPAGGEAFF | TGTGCCAGCAGTTTATGGCCCGCCGGGGGGGAAGCTTTCTTT
once | TRBJ2-3 | TRBV18 | TRBD2 | 16 | CASSPTLAGGADTQYF | TGTGCCAGCTCACCAACGCTAGCGGGAGGGGCAGATACGCAGTATTTT
NA | TRBJ2-3 | TRBV11-3 | NA | 13 | CACSSRSTDTQYF | TGTGCCTGCAGCTCAAGGTCGACAGATACGCAGTATTTT
NA | TRBJ2-7 | TRBV12-3/TRBV12-4 | TRBD1 | 17 | CASSRSTRQGFPYEPYF | TGTGCCAGCAGCCGATCCACCCGACAGGGATTTCCCTACGAGCCGTACTTC
many | TRBJ2-1 | TRBV28 | NA | 18 | CASSSSPIDRRGYNEQFF | TGTGCCAGCAGTTCCTCGCCCATTGACCGCCGAGGTTACAATGAGCAGTTCTTC
NA | TRBJ2-5 | TRBV27 | TRBD1 | 12 | CASRTGKETQYF | TGTGCCAGCAGGACAGGGAAGGAGACCCAGTACTTC
many | TRBJ2-5 | TRBV12-3/TRBV12-4 | NA | 13 | CASSDRGGETQYF | TGTGCCAGCAGTGACAGGGGAGGGGAGACCCAGTACTTC
many | TRBJ2-2 | TRBV7-8 | TRBD2 | 17 | CASSLGLAGESAGELFF | TGTGCCAGCAGCTTGGGACTAGCGGGAGAATCGGCCGGGGAGCTGTTTTTT
many | TRBJ1-1 | TRBV7-9 | NA | 15 | CASSLPVGQNTEAFF | TGTGCCAGCAGCTTACCGGTGGGCCAGAACACTGAAGCTTTCTTT
NA | TRBJ2-1 | TRBV5-4 | NA | 17 | CASSLGRRAYSYNEQFF | TGTGCCAGCAGCTTGGGGCGGCGGGCCTACTCCTACAATGAGCAGTTCTTC
many | TRBJ1-2 | TRBV6-1 | NA | 15 | CASSENGTPNYGYTF | TGTGCCAGCAGTGAAAATGGGACGCCTAACTATGGCTACACCTTC
NA | TRBJ2-3 | TRBV19 | NA | 14 | CASRERVSTDTQYF | TGTGCCAGTAGGGAGCGGGTCAGCACAGATACGCAGTATTTT
NA | TRBJ1-5 | TRBV4-2 | NA | 15 | CASSPFPANNQPQHF | TGTGCCAGCAGCCCATTCCCGGCGAACAATCAGCCCCAGCATTTT
many | TRBJ2-3 | TRBV28 | NA | 15 | CASSRRGGGTDTQYF | TGTGCCAGCAGTCGCAGGGGAGGGGGCACAGATACGCAGTATTTT
many | TRBJ2-7 | TRBV12-3/TRBV12-4 | NA | 13 | CASSGHPTYEQYF | TGTGCCAGCAGCGGACATCCTACCTACGAGCAGTACTTC
many | TRBJ1-2 | TRBV6-5 | TRBD1 | 14 | CASRATGGSYGYTF | TGTGCCAGCAGGGCTACAGGGGGCTCCTATGGCTACACCTTC
many | TRBJ2-7 | TRBV7-6 | TRBD2 | 16 | CASSQRSASGSGEQYF | TGTGCCAGCAGCCAAAGATCCGCCAGCGGGAGTGGAGAGCAGTACTTC
many | TRBJ2-1 | TRBV4-1 | TRBD2 | 16 | CASSQSLAGGINEQFF | TGCGCCAGCAGCCAAAGTCTGGCGGGAGGCATTAATGAGCAGTTCTTC
NA | TRBJ2-3 | TRBV15 | TRBD2 | 17 | CATSRADIAGSTDTQYF | TGTGCCACCAGCAGGGCCGATATAGCGGGCAGCACAGATACGCAGTATTTT